What follows are 12 T cell receptor beta chains derived from one specimen sequenced in a study of OX40 agonist ivuxolimab in advanced cancers. The table came from immunoSEQ multiplex PCR; TCRdb's copy has only in-frame clones and leaves some out. Among tens of thousands of clones listed, approximately 84% were seen once. Sequencing was performed on CD4+ or CD8+ T cells sorted from blood, taken in a trial of the OX40 agonist ivuxolimab. The receptor set was obtained from an adult with an advanced solid tumor such as melanoma, head and neck, liver or kidney cancer.

Only one count was recorded for this clone. This chain links TRBV11-3 with TRBJ2-3, with D uncertain. Deletions cut 2 bases from V and 4 bases from J, with 19 bases between. CDR1 is SGHNT, CDR2 YENEEA, per germline. This CDR3 spans 17 amino acids. The CDR3 here is CASSLSARPLRPDTQYF. The CDR3 nucleotides are TGTGCCAGCAGCTTAAGTGCTAGGCCCTTAAGGCCAGATACGCAGTATTTT.

V is TRBV7-9 and J is TRBJ1-1, with a possible D match to TRBD1 (6 bases). CDR3 length equals 16 residues. From germline, CDR1 is SEHNR and CDR2 FQNEAQ (reference sequence). The V end was cut by 1 base, the J end by 6 bases, with 18 bases between. CDR3 residues: CASSLEAGTMVAEAFF. The CDR3, as DNA: TGTGCCAGCAGCTTAGAGGCCGGGACAATGGTCGCTGAAGCTTTCTTT.

This clone occurred a few times. The rearrangement links TRBV6-5 to TRBJ1-6, with D unresolved. The CDR3 spans 14 residues. The germline CDR1 and CDR2 sequences are MNHEY and SVGAGI. V gave up 2 bases and J gave up 5 bases, with 7 bases separating them. CDR3 region: CASSYGQDNSPLHF. CDR3 DNA sequence: TGTGCCAGCAGTTACGGGCAGGATAATTCACCCCTCCACTTT.

The rearrangement uses TRBV6-5 and TRBJ1-2, with TRBD1 identical over 8 bases. The V gene end was trimmed by 2 bases and the J gene end by 7 bases; junction bases not matched to a gene: 6. CDR1 is MNHEY and CDR2 is SVGAGI in the germline V gene. The CDR3 spans 14 residues. The CDR3 nucleotides read TGTGCCAGCAGTTACAGCCAGGGGGCCTCTGGCTACACCTTC. Amino acid sequence: CASSYSQGASGYTF.

The chain combines TRBV29-1 with TRBJ1-6; no clear D gene. CDR1 and CDR2 from the germline V gene are SQVTM and ANQGSEA. The CDR3 runs 15 residues. Trimming stripped 5 bases from V and 2 bases from J, with 13 bases between. For the CDR3, the DNA is TGCAGCGTTTTCCTCGGGAGTCCCTATAATTCACCCCTCCACTTT. It codes for CSVFLGSPYNSPLHF.

This sequence joins TRBV4-2 and TRBJ2-3; D uncertain. CDR3 length equals 15 residues. V dropped 1 base and J dropped 0 bases, with 8 bases sitting between them. The germline CDR1 and CDR2 sequences are LGHNA and YNFKEQ. For the CDR3, the DNA is TGTGCCAGCAGCCAAGGGGGATCAAGCACAGATACGCAGTATTTT. Its translation: CASSQGGSSTDTQYF.

The chain recombines TRBV7-9 with TRBJ2-5, with D possibly called TRBD1 or TRBD2 (5 bases each). Germline V gene data show CDR1 as SEHNR and CDR2 as FQNEAQ (reference sequence). This CDR3 comprises 14 residues. The V gene lost 0 bases and the J gene lost 9 bases, with 14 bases spanning the gap. CDR3 coding DNA: TGTGCCAGCAGCTTAGCCCCCCCGGGGACCCCCCAGTACTTC. It translates to CASSLAPPGTPQYF.

This clone has just a few counts. CDR3 DNA: TGTGCCACCAGATGGACAGGGGCGACTGAAGCTTTCTTT. Residues: CATRWTGATEAFF. This chain uses TRBV27 with TRBJ1-1; 9 nucleotides line up with TRBD1. The J segment lost 5 bases and the V segment lost 10 bases, leaving 8 bases of the junction unmatched. This CDR3 has 13 residues. Germline loops: CDR1 MNHEY, CDR2 SMNVEV (reference sequence).

This chain connects TRBV11-2 to TRBJ2-2, with D maybe TRBD2 (5 bases). The CDR3 runs to 15 residues. Trimming cost V 7 bases and J 6 bases, with 18 bases left between them. Germline CDR1 and CDR2: SGHAT and FQNNGV. This CDR3 reads CASKVLVGVSGELFF. The CDR3 nucleotides read TGTGCCAGCAAGGTTCTGGTCGGGGTGTCCGGGGAGCTGTTTTTT.

V and J are TRBV6-6 and TRBJ2-7; TRBD1 aligns across 7 bases. The CDR3 length is 15 residues. Trimming removed 5 bases from V and 3 bases from J; junction bases left unmatched: 10. Per the germline V gene, CDR1 is MNHNY and CDR2 is SVGAGI (reference sequence). CDR3 DNA sequence: TGTGCCAGCAGTACCCGACCGGGACAGATCTACGAGCAGTACGTC. Translating it yields CASSTRPGQIYEQYV.

The V and J genes are TRBV5-1 and TRBJ1-1, with 7 positions matching TRBD1. This CDR3 comprises 18 residues. With V trimmed by 0 bases and J by 4 bases, 15 bases remained unmatched. Per the germline V gene, CDR1 is SGHRS and CDR2 is YFSETQ. The CDR3 is CASSLVAGQGDMTTEAFF. CDR3 DNA: TGCGCCAGCAGCTTGGTCGCAGGCCAGGGGGATATGACCACTGAAGCTTTCTTT.

The gene calls are TRBV11-3 and TRBJ1-1; D possibly corresponds to TRBD1 (5 bases). This CDR3 is 13 amino acids long. The germline CDR1 and CDR2 sequences are SGHNT and YENEEA. V was trimmed by 2 bases and J by 1 base, leaving 5 bases between them. CDR3 sequence (DNA): TGTGCCAGCAGCTTACAGGGGAACACTGAAGCTTTCTTT. Its protein product is CASSLQGNTEAFF.